A single T cell receptor (beta chain) is shown here with its context. The data were obtained in a study of shared clonotypes between healthy human individuals. CDR3 length equals 15 residues. CDR1 and CDR2 from the germline V gene are MNHEY and SVGAGI. Between the trimmed V and J ends, which lost 5 bases and 4 bases, there was a span of 15 bases. Sequencing used immunoSEQ multiplex PCR; TCRdb keeps in-frame clones, though not all of them. This table has about 960,000 clones, 76% appearing once. The specimen was memory CD4+ T cells sorted from blood. Subset reported: CD45RA-negative fraction. This TCR was sampled from a man aged 18 to 35 in good health. The V gene is TRBV6-5, the J gene TRBJ1-3; perhaps TRBD1 as D (5 bases). The CDR3 sequence: CASSRQKHSGNTIYF. In DNA, the CDR3 is TGTGCCAGCAGTAGACAGAAGCACTCAGGAAACACCATATATTTT.